This T cell receptor (beta chain) stems from a study of T cells expressing NK-cell markers. Study-wide context: The eight sequenced donors comprised seven who were HCMV-seropositive and one who was seronegative.

This CDR3 is 15 amino acids long. CDR1 is SGHDT, CDR2 YYEEEE, per germline. TCRdb re-analyzed the 5' RACE reads; it lists each CDR3 protein once, without DNA. The data show under 600,000 distinct CDR3 sequences, and the top ten clones hold under 1.5%. This receptor was taken from a woman aged 45-65 years in good health. Sequenced input: blood T cells: a sorted CD56 or NKG2C T cell subset, CD4+ or CD8+ T cells, or bulk PBMC T cells (not recorded which). The rearrangement joins TRBV5-6 to TRBJ2-5; the D call from TCRdb, TRBD1, cannot be confirmed without DNA. CDR3 protein: CASSLGQGAPETQYF.